This T cell receptor (beta chain) was identified in a study of cytomegalovirus exposure and HLA in healthy donors. Study-wide context: Roughly 85 million unique TCRs from HLA-typed donors were held in an early release of data. Overall study findings and caveats: From TCR beta sequences, most subjects' HLA-A and HLA-B alleles were reportedly predicted accurately. CMV serostatus was the sole immune exposure data available. Among the sequence variants, a highly shared cluster was likely an artifact of sequencing.

The study ran its PCR with 60 Vbeta and 13 Jbeta primers. The protocol was immunoSEQ multiplex PCR, while the TCRdb copy is restricted to in-frame clones and leaves out a portion. The table includes about 170,000 clones, roughly 84% detected once. With respect to this clone: Its antigen is currently unknown.

The junction had 4 bases not matched to a gene; V was cut back by 2 bases and J by 1 base. CDR3 size: 16 residues. Germline V lookup: CDR1 MNHEY, CDR2 SVGAGI. The clonotype originates from a male donor in good health and CMV-seronegative. J is TRBJ2-5 and V is TRBV6-5; 10 nucleotides match TRBD2. The sequenced sample consisted of PBMCs. The CDR3 sequence is CASSYGLAGAQETQYF. CDR3 sequence (DNA): TGTGCCAGCAGTTACGGGCTAGCGGGGGCCCAAGAGACCCAGTACTTC.